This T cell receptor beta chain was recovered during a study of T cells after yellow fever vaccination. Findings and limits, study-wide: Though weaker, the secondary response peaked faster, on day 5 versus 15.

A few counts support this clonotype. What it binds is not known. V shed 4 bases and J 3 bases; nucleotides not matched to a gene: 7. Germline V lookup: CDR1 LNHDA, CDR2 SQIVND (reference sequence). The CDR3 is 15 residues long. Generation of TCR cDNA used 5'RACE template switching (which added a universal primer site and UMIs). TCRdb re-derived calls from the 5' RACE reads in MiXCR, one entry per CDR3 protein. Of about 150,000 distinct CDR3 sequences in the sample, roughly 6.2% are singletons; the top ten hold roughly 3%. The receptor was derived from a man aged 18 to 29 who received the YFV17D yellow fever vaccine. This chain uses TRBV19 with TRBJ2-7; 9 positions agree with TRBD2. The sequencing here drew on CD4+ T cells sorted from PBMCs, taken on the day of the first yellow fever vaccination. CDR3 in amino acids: CASSSYSGGVYEQYF. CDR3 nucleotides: TGTGCCAGTAGTAGTTATAGCGGGGGAGTCTACGAGCAGTACTTC. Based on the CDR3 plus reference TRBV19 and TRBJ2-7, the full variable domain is DGGITQSPKYLFRKEGQNVTLSCEQNLNHDAMYWYRQDPGQGLRLIYYSQIVNDFQKGDIAEGYSVSREKKESFPLTVTSAQKNPTAFYLCASSSYSGGVYEQYFGPGTRLTVT.